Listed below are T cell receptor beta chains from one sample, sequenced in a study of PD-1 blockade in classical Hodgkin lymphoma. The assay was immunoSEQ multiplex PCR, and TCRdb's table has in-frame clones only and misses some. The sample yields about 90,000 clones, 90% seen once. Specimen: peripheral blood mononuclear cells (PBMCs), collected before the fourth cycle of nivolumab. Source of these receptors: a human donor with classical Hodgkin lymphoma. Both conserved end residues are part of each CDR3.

CASSLIGLADSYEQYF	TRBV28
CASSFGAPPSEQFF	TRBV7-9
CASSLVRDSYYEQYF	TRBV27
CASSEIRHSAYPYEQYF	TRBV6-1
CASSPLAGGITDTQYF	TRBV19
CAWSVGVGQETQYF	TRBV30
CAWRRTGLQETQYF	TRBV30
CSVVADLWPFF	TRBV29-1
CAWRGLVLTDTQYF	TRBV30
CAWSVQWRGGSEQFF	TRBV30
CASSIGSPDTQYF	TRBV19
CASSVVTGEYNEQFF	TRBV9
CASSLFTTGQAQWEQFF	TRBV11-3
CATSRGTGGAGAFF	TRBV15
CSVEEGTGSGEQYF	TRBV29-1
CASIRRDPVYNGNTEAFF	TRBV21-1
CASSIKGTSGGTDTQYF	TRBV7-9
CASSLGGTYYNEQFF	TRBV7-9
CAWMAYTDTQYF	TRBV30
CASSSGQVSYEQYF	TRBV5-6
CASSITGGQRNTEAFF	TRBV19
CASRRQGSYEQYF	TRBV2
CAISETGAGTNEKLFF	TRBV10-3
CASSRGYREKLFF	TRBV14
CASSPLALDTGELFF	TRBV7-3
CASSFEDRALGTQYF	TRBV7-2
CASSLSGGGTDTQYF	TRBV4-3
CASSQVGANVLTF	TRBV4-2
CASSIVEGTNTEAFF	TRBV19
CASSLSRGNTIYF	TRBV27
CASSDSGGPTDTQYF	TRBV6-4
CASSLRRSGSFYEQYF	TRBV5-4
CASSFGPDTQYF	TRBV6-5
CAISDQTGSTNEKLFF	TRBV10-3
CASSPRWVTSYGYTF	TRBV27
CASSSRGGLEQYF	TRBV5-1
CASSPPPGGGRYNEQFF	TRBV7-2
CASSIWGSSGNTIYF	TRBV19
CAGSRGAVKVPTDTQYF	TRBV2
CASSSLQEKLFF	TRBV28
CASSLAGAGGYTF	TRBV5-8
CAISGGRLGEETQYF	TRBV10-3
CASSYPVPDTQYF	TRBV6-9
CSVDYGQVGQETQYF	TRBV29-1
CASSDGVREQYF	TRBV7-9
CASTPSMNTEAFF	TRBV11-2
CASSRTGGGTTREYF	TRBV7-9
CASSQDLSDTQYF	TRBV4-1
CASSFHRGFSTGELFF	TRBV28
CASSLAYSGTGDLYEQYF	TRBV5-8
CASSLIAGAGYEQYF	TRBV7-2
CASSESGGGPFEQFF	TRBV27
CASRATGEGTEAFF	TRBV19
CAISDRLNTEAFF	TRBV10-3
CASSGNGGYTEAFF	TRBV4-2